A selection of T cell receptor beta chains follows, all from one sample in a study of monozygotic twins with inflammatory bowel disease. After re-calling the 5' RACE reads, TCRdb lists one entry per CDR3 protein, DNA absent. The listing contains over 150,000 distinct CDR3 sequences. Sequencing input: blood. The receptors derive from a human donor with ulcerative colitis or Crohn's disease, or a healthy co-twin of an affected twin (not recorded which). CDR3s include the opening cysteine and the closing phenylalanine or tryptophan. The order of the fields is J gene, CDR3 length, V gene, CDR3 protein.

>TRBJ2-5|13|TRBV20-1
CSADLAGEETQYF
>TRBJ1-5|14|TRBV5-1
CASSPSGPLEPQHF
>TRBJ2-1|16|TRBV15
CATSYEGASSYNEQFF
>TRBJ2-5|13|TRBV19
CASSLTGRETQYF
>TRBJ1-6|16|TRBV5-4
CASSLGQGSYNSPLHF
>TRBJ2-5|14|TRBV7-3
CASSLGSGSETQYF
>TRBJ2-3|12|TRBV5-1
CASSLVGFTQYF
>TRBJ2-5|15|TRBV5-1
CASSLEGLGEETQYF
>TRBJ2-1|12|TRBV7-9
CAIGGESDEQFF
>TRBJ1-2|14|TRBV6-5
CASSFGQYSYGYTF